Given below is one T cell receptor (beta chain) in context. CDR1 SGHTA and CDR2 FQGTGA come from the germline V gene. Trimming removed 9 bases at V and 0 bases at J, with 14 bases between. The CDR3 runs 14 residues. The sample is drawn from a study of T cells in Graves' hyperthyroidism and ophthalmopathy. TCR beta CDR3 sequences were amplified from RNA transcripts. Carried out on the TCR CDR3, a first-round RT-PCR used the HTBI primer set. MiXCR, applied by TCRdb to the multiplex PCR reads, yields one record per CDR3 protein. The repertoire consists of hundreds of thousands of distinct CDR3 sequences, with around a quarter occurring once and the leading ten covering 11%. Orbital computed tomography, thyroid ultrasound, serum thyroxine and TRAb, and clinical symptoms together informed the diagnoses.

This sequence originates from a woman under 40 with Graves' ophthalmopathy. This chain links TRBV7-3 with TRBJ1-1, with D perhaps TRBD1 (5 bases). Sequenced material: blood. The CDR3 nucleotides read TGTGCCAGAGGGGATCGGGACTTGAACACTGAAGCTTTCTTT. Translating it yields CARGDRDLNTEAFF.